The 24 T cell receptor beta chains below come from one sample, sequenced in a study of CD8 T cells in ankylosing spondylitis. One entry per CDR3 protein results from TCRdb running MiXCR on the 5' RACE reads. The sample includes about 150,000 distinct CDR3 sequences, around 42% of them seen just once. Source material: synovial fluid, either unsorted or a sorted T cell fraction (not recorded which). Every receptor here comes from a male donor with ankylosing spondylitis.

A few counts support this clonotype. This chain links TRBV29-1 with TRBJ1-2, with D unclear. This CDR3 has 11 amino acids. Trimming took 4 bases from V and 3 from J, leaving 6 bases between them. Germline V gene sequence: CDR1 SQVTM, CDR2 ANQGSEA. CDR3 protein: CSVGTYYGYTF. The CDR3 DNA is TGCAGCGTTGGCACCTACTATGGCTACACCTTC.

This clonotype has more than one count but fewer than ten. The chain is built from TRBV6-1 and TRBJ2-3; D possibly uses TRBD1 or TRBD2 (5 bases each). This CDR3 has 13 residues. V was clipped by 6 bases and J by 3 bases, with 10 bases between them. Germline V gives CDR1 MNHNS, CDR2 SASEGT. This CDR3 is CASRTGPTDTQYF. Written as DNA, the CDR3 is TGTGCCAGCAGAACGGGGCCAACAGATACGCAGTATTTT.

V gene TRBV6-6 combines with J gene TRBJ2-7; no clear D. CDR3 size: 12 residues. The germline V gene has CDR1 MNHNY and CDR2 SVGAGI (reference sequence). V lost 9 bases and J lost 9, with 18 bases in between. The DNA for the CDR3 is TGTGCCAGTGCCCGAATTCCAGTTGTGCAGTACTTC. Amino acids: CASARIPVVQYF.

The V call is TRBV11-3, the J call TRBJ1-4; D is perhaps TRBD1 (5 bases). V shed 5 bases and J shed 5 bases, with 12 bases lying between them. Germline CDR1 SGHNT, CDR2 YENEEA. The CDR3 totals 14 residues. The CDR3: CASSQRGDNEKLFF. The CDR3 nucleotides are TGTGCCAGCAGCCAAAGGGGTGACAATGAAAAACTGTTTTTT.

In nucleotides, the CDR3 is TGTGCCAGCAGCTTAGCCGGGGGGGGTCGGCAGCCCCAGCATTTT. Its translation: CASSLAGGGRQPQHF. The chain joins TRBV7-9 to TRBJ1-5; D perhaps matches TRBD1 (5 bases). This CDR3 is 15 amino acids long. Germline-derived CDR1 and CDR2 are SEHNR and FQNEAQ (reference sequence). Trimming left V 0 bases short and J 7 bases short, with 13 bases between.

The J gene is TRBJ2-4, the V gene TRBV2, with TRBD1 matching over 9 bases. Germline CDR1 reads SNHLY; CDR2 reads FYNNEI. The CDR3 is 17 residues long. The ends lost 4 bases at V and 3 bases at J; junction bases unmatched: 10. CDR3 coding DNA: TGTGCCAGCAGTGCACTTACAGGGGGCGATGTCAAAAACATTCAGTACTTC. It specifies CASSALTGGDVKNIQYF.

This clonotype was detected a few times. The chain joins TRBV5-1 to TRBJ2-1; TRBD2 aligns across 9 bases. The CDR3 consists of 16 residues. Germline CDR1 and CDR2: SGHRS and YFSETQ. The V segment lost 0 bases and the J segment 9 bases; nucleotides outside the gene matches: 10. The CDR3 is CASSLGQREALTEQFF. Written as DNA, the CDR3 is TGCGCCAGCAGCTTGGGCCAGCGGGAGGCCCTGACTGAGCAGTTCTTC.

The table lists this clonotype with a count of one. This chain uses TRBV29-1 with TRBJ2-7; unclear D gene. This CDR3 comprises 13 residues. Deletions cut 5 bases from V and 0 bases from J, with 11 bases between. Germline V gene lookup returns CDR1 SQVTM and CDR2 ANQGSEA. CDR3 bases: TGCAGCGTTAGATCGCTTAGCTCCTACGAGCAGTACTTC. Protein product: CSVRSLSSYEQYF.

This chain uses TRBV15 with TRBJ2-7; maybe TRBD2 (5 bases). The length of the CDR3 is 16 residues. V lost 0 bases and J 6 bases, leaving 18 bases between the germline ends. Germline V gene lookup returns CDR1 LNHNV and CDR2 YYDKDF (reference sequence). In nucleotides, the CDR3 is TGTGCCACCAGCAGAGATAGCCGGGGAACTGGATCCGAGCAGTACTTC. It encodes CATSRDSRGTGSEQYF.

This chain joins TRBV20-1 and TRBJ2-2; D may be TRBD2 (6 bases). The CDR3 has 15 residues. The ends were cut back, 1 base at V and 2 bases at J, with 11 bases in the middle. From germline, CDR1 is DFQATT and CDR2 SNEGSKA (reference sequence). CDR3 nucleotide sequence: TGCAGTGCTAGAGTCGGGAGCAAAAACACCGGGGAGCTGTTTTTT. The encoded protein is CSARVGSKNTGELFF.

The gene calls are TRBV14 and TRBJ2-7; TRBD1 is a possible D gene (6 bases). The CDR3 spans 14 residues. In germline, CDR1 is SGHDN, CDR2 FVKESK. The V end lost 4 bases, the J end lost 4 bases, and 14 bases lay between the germline ends. CDR3 sequence (DNA): TGTGCCAGCAGCCCCCCGGACAGTTCGTACGAGCAGTACTTC. Amino acid sequence: CASSPPDSSYEQYF.

The J gene is TRBJ2-7, the V gene TRBV9; 8 bases align to TRBD2. Germline lookup yields CDR1 SGDLS and CDR2 YYNGEE. The CDR3 runs to 15 residues. J lost 2 bases, V lost 0 bases, and 4 bases had no gene match. Here the CDR3 reads CASSVGTSTAYEQYF. Here the CDR3 DNA reads TGTGCCAGCAGCGTAGGGACTAGCACAGCCTACGAGCAGTACTTC. The complete variable domain, with remaining parts taken from reference TRBV9 and TRBJ2-7, reads DSGVTQTPKHLITATGQRVTLRCSPRSGDLSVYWYQQSLDQGLQFLIQYYNGEERAKGNILERFSAQQFPDLHSELNLSSLELGDSALYFCASSVGTSTAYEQYFGPGTRLTVT.

This clonotype has more than one count but fewer than ten. The chain joins TRBV12-3 or TRBV12-4 to TRBJ1-2; 8 nucleotides match TRBD1. V was clipped by 5 bases and J by 5 bases; unmatched bases: 7. This CDR3 spans 14 amino acids. The CDR3 bases are TGTGCCAGCAGTGACCGTCACAGGGGGTATGGCTACACCTTC. This codes for CASSDRHRGYGYTF.

The table lists this clonotype with many counts. The DNA for the CDR3 is TGTGCCACCAGTTCCTCGGACAGGGGGCTCGAGCAGTACTTC. It codes for CATSSSDRGLEQYF. J is TRBJ2-7 and V is TRBV24-1, with 11 bases identical to TRBD1. The CDR3 is 14 amino acids. J gave up 6 bases and V 6 bases, and 6 bases lay outside the gene matches. Looked up from germline, CDR1 is KGHDR and CDR2 is SFDVKD.

A few counts support this clonotype. This rearrangement joins TRBV5-1 to TRBJ1-1, with 8 bases fitting TRBD1. After removal of 4 bases from V and 3 bases from J, the junction contained 8 bases not matched to a gene. Germline assignment: CDR1 SGHRS and CDR2 YFSETQ. This CDR3 is 15 amino acids long. CDR3 DNA: TGCGCCAGCAGCCCCAGGGGGCGCGGTCACACTGAAGCTTTCTTT. Protein sequence: CASSPRGRGHTEAFF. The complete variable domain, with remaining parts taken from reference TRBV5-1 and TRBJ1-1, reads KAGVTQTPRYLIKTRGQQVTLSCSPISGHRSVSWYQQTPGQGLQFLFEYFSETQRNKGNFPGRFSGRQFSNSRSEMNVSTLELGDSALYLCASSPRGRGHTEAFFGQGTRLTVV.

This clonotype has only a few counts. The genes are TRBV18 and TRBJ2-1, with D possibly matching TRBD1 (5 bases). Deletions cut 0 bases from V and 8 bases from J, with 11 bases between. The CDR3 spans 14 residues. Germline V lookup: CDR1 KGHSH, CDR2 LQKENI. The DNA for the CDR3 is TGTGCCAGCTCACCACCGCAGGGTGTCCATGAGCAGTTCTTC. It translates to CASSPPQGVHEQFF. Together with reference TRBV18 and TRBJ2-1, the CDR3 gives the full variable domain: NAGVMQNPRHLVRRRGQEARLRCSPMKGHSHVYWYRQLPEEGLKFMVYLQKENIIDESGMPKERFSAEFPKEGPSILRIQQVVRGDSAAYFCASSPPQGVHEQFFGPGTRLTVL.

The chain combines TRBV12-5 with TRBJ2-1; 9 nucleotides align to TRBD2. The CDR3 is 14 amino acids. CDR1 is LGHNT, CDR2 FRNRAP, per germline. J was trimmed by 5 bases and V by 5 bases; bases with no gene match: 4. CDR3 sequence: CASGLAGRHNEQFF. In DNA, the CDR3 is TGTGCTAGTGGTCTAGCGGGGCGCCACAATGAGCAGTTCTTC.

The genes are TRBV4-1 and TRBJ2-3; D is undetermined. V was cut by 2 bases and J by 4 bases, with 13 bases left in between. This CDR3 has 15 residues. From germline, CDR1 is MGHRA and CDR2 YSYEKL. CDR3 sequence reads: CASSQPWTGSDTQYF. CDR3 coding DNA: TGCGCCAGCAGCCAACCTTGGACCGGCTCAGATACGCAGTATTTT.

The chain recombines TRBV7-9 with TRBJ2-5, with D perhaps given as TRBD1 or TRBD2 (6 bases each). V gave up 7 bases and J gave up 2 bases, with 23 bases separating them. The CDR3 contains 17 residues. Germline values: CDR1 SEHNR, CDR2 FQNEAQ (reference sequence). The CDR3 DNA reads as TGTGCCAGCACCATACTAGGGGAGGAAGGGGGGCAAGAGACCCAGTACTTC. Its protein is CASTILGEEGGQETQYF.

The chain uses TRBV18 and TRBJ2-7, with D perhaps given as TRBD1 or TRBD2 (5 bases each). Germline V gene sequence: CDR1 KGHSH, CDR2 LQKENI. The CDR3 covers 16 residues. Trimming took off 2 bases at V and 2 bases at J, with 16 bases between the two ends. CDR3 coding DNA: TGTGCCAGCTCACCAGAAGTAGGGACCCTAGCCTACGAGCAGTACTTC. The encoded protein is CASSPEVGTLAYEQYF.

This clonotype came up many times. The chain uses TRBV5-1 and TRBJ2-7, with 8 nucleotides matching TRBD2. Germline trimming cut 0 bases from V and 3 bases from J; bases unmatched to any gene: 5. Germline assignment: CDR1 SGHRS and CDR2 YFSETQ. CDR3 length: 15 amino acids. The CDR3 protein is CASSLAGGVFYEQYF. The CDR3 DNA is TGCGCCAGCAGCTTGGCCGGGGGGGTTTTCTACGAGCAGTACTTC.

This clonotype was counted between two and nine times. The rearrangement uses TRBV5-1 and TRBJ2-5; the D gene is possibly TRBD2 (5 bases). Trimming pared 4 bases from V and 3 bases from J, leaving 13 bases between. The CDR3 is 14 amino acids. Germline V CDR1 and CDR2: SGHRS, YFSETQ. CDR3: CASSPNVGKETQYF. Here the CDR3 DNA reads TGCGCCAGCAGCCCTAATGTCGGGAAAGAGACCCAGTACTTC.

The rearrangement links TRBV12-3 or TRBV12-4 to TRBJ1-1, with a weak D call TRBD1 (5 bases). Trimming shortened V by 6 bases and J by 1 base, and 12 bases separated the two germline ends. The CDR3 runs to 14 residues. The CDR3 DNA reads TGTGCCAGCAGGGGACGGAGGGCGAACACTGAAGCTTTCTTT. Translated, it gives CASRGRRANTEAFF.

J is TRBJ2-1 and V is TRBV28; perhaps TRBD1 as D (6 bases). CDR3 length equals 14 residues. Trimming removed 2 bases at V and 7 bases at J, with 12 bases between. The germline CDR1 and CDR2 sequences are MDHEN and SYDVKM. The CDR3 DNA sequence: TGTGCCAGCAGTTTAGGGGGCAACGGGAATGAGCAGTTCTTC. Translation gives CASSLGGNGNEQFF.